The sequence of this T cell receptor beta chain was determined in a study of monozygotic twins with inflammatory bowel disease. The CDR3 spans 12 residues. The V gene's germline CDR1 is LNHDA and CDR2 SQIVND (reference sequence). The UMIs carried a 6-nucleotide sample barcode, and they were added by template switching. TCRdb reprocessed the 5' RACE reads, keeping one entry per CDR3 protein, no DNA. This sample contains approximately 400,000 distinct CDR3 sequences. The sequencing input was blood. The source of this sequence is a human donor with ulcerative colitis or Crohn's disease, or a healthy co-twin of an affected twin (not recorded which). The V and J genes are TRBV19 and TRBJ1-2; TCRdb returns TRBD1, unconfirmable since there is no DNA. The CDR3 region is CASSMLGDGYTF.